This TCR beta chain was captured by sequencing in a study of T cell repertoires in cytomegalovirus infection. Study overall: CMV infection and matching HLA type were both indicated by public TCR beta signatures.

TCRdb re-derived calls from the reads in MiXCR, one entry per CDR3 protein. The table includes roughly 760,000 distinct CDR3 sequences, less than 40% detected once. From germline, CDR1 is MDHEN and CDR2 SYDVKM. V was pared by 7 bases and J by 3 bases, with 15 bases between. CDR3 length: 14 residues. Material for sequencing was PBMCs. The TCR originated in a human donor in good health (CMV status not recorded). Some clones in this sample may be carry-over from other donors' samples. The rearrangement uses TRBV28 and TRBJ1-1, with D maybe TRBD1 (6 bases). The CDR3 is CASTGHPGYTEAFF. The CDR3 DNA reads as TGTGCCAGCACGGGACACCCTGGGTACACTGAAGCTTTCTTT.